Listed below are T cell receptor beta chains from one sample, sequenced in a study of cytomegalovirus exposure and HLA in healthy donors. Here immunoSEQ multiplex PCR was the method, and the copy in TCRdb shows in-frame clones only, minus some. In the table there are about 190,000 clones, 82% of which are singletons. Sample: PBMCs. The receptors shown here come from a woman aged 18-30 years in good health and CMV-seronegative. Each CDR3 is given with its conserved first and last residue. A D gene is named only where the DNA matches it firmly. The size of a clone is reported for some rows only, either as once, few or many, or as a class for expanded clones.

CDR3,DNA,J,V,D,size
CASSLAHRDRDVF,TGTGCCAGCAGCTTGGCCCATCGGGACAGGGATGTCTTC,TRBJ2-7,TRBV5-6,TRBD1,-
CASSSPHGGGNYGYTF,TGTGCCAGCAGTTCCCCCCATGGAGGGGGCAACTATGGCTACACCTTC,TRBJ1-2,TRBV6-5,TRBD1,-
CSAHRSDGYTF,TGCAGCGCCCATAGGAGCGATGGCTACACCTTC,TRBJ1-2,TRBV29-1,-,-
CSVKRDRRVGTEAFF,TGCAGCGTTAAGCGGGACAGGCGAGTGGGCACTGAAGCTTTCTTT,TRBJ1-1,TRBV29-1,TRBD1,once
CASSFLGNEQYF,TGTGCCAGCAGTTTTCTAGGTAACGAGCAGTACTTC,TRBJ2-7,TRBV27,-,-
CASSLRGQGAEQYF,TGTGCCAGCAGCCTCAGGGGGCAAGGCGCCGAGCAGTACTTC,TRBJ2-7,TRBV6-5,TRBD1,once
CASSTRQPSFYGYTF,TGTGCCAGTAGTACTCGACAGCCGAGTTTTTATGGCTACACCTTC,TRBJ1-2,TRBV19,-,-
CASSIDRGQNQPQHF,TGTGCCAGTAGTATAGATAGGGGACAGAACCAGCCCCAGCATTTT,TRBJ1-5,TRBV19,TRBD1,-
CATGVGTEAFF,TGTGCCACCGGGGTGGGCACTGAAGCTTTCTTT,TRBJ1-1,TRBV6-6,-,-
CASSPRGVSEKLFF,TGTGCCAGCTCACCCCGGGGAGTTAGTGAAAAACTGTTTTTT,TRBJ1-4,TRBV18,-,-
CASSRKLGAGGREQFF,TGTGCCAGCAGCCGGAAACTGGGAGCGGGGGGGAGAGAGCAGTTCTTC,TRBJ2-1,TRBV7-6,TRBD2,-
CASSQDRGELFF,TGCGCCAGCAGCCAAGATCGCGGGGAGCTGTTTTTT,TRBJ2-2,TRBV4-1,-,-
CASAASGVAQETQYF,TGTGCCAGCGCTGCCTCGGGAGTGGCCCAAGAGACCCAGTACTTC,TRBJ2-5,TRBV6-5,-,-
CASSRQGDGNQPQHF,TGTGCCAGCTCACGACAGGGAGACGGCAATCAGCCCCAGCATTTT,TRBJ1-5,TRBV18,TRBD1,-
CASRTDRSGANVLTF,TGTGCCAGCAGGACCGACAGGTCCGGGGCCAACGTCCTGACTTTC,TRBJ2-6,TRBV6-5,-,-
CASSALQDYGYTF,TGTGCCAGCAGTGCTTTGCAGGACTATGGCTACACCTTC,TRBJ1-2,TRBV6-5,-,-
CASSSSGTGGPYNEQFF,TGTGCCAGCAGCTCTTCCGGGACAGGGGGACCCTACAATGAGCAGTTCTTC,TRBJ2-1,TRBV5-6,TRBD1,-
CASSRLIGTGEGGYTF,TGTGCCAGCAGCCGGTTAATTGGGACAGGCGAGGGTGGCTACACCTTC,TRBJ1-2,TRBV9,TRBD1,-
CASSSRENTEAFF,TGTGCCAGTAGTTCTCGAGAGAACACTGAAGCTTTCTTT,TRBJ1-1,TRBV19,-,-
CAIRPGQGMCNQPQHF,TGCGCCATCCGTCCGGGACAGGGGATGTGCAATCAGCCCCAGCATTTT,TRBJ1-5,TRBV10-2,TRBD1,few
CASSQPGQGAREQYF,TGTGCCAGCAGTCAACCGGGACAGGGGGCTCGGGAGCAGTACTTC,TRBJ2-7,TRBV27,TRBD1,-
CASSRGQTMNTEAFF,TGTGCCAGCAGCCGTGGACAGACCATGAACACTGAAGCTTTCTTT,TRBJ1-1,TRBV14,-,-
CASSPGLSYEQYF,TGTGCCAGCAGCCCGGGACTTTCCTACGAGCAGTACTTC,TRBJ2-7,TRBV11-1,-,-
CSAGAHLAQYF,TGCAGTGCTGGGGCGCATCTTGCGCAGTACTTC,TRBJ2-7,TRBV20-1,-,-
CASSLIGAATNEKLFF,TGTGCCAGCAGTTTAATCGGAGCTGCAACTAATGAAAAACTGTTTTTT,TRBJ1-4,TRBV28,-,once
CASSLDMTPTYEQYF,TGTGCCAGCAGCTTAGATATGACACCAACCTACGAGCAGTACTTC,TRBJ2-7,TRBV7-2,-,-
CASSQAAGLLAKNIQYF,TGTGCCAGCAGCCAAGCTGCGGGCTTATTAGCCAAAAACATTCAGTACTTC,TRBJ2-4,TRBV4-2,-,-
CASSLFPKGEGPKPYNEQFF,TGTGCCAGCAGCTTATTCCCCAAGGGGGAGGGCCCCAAACCATACAATGAGCAGTTCTTC,TRBJ2-1,TRBV13,-,-
CASSYVNTDTQYF,TGTGCCAGCAGTTACGTCAACACAGATACGCAGTATTTT,TRBJ2-3,TRBV6-6,-,-
CASSLDRVTGELFF,TGTGCCAGCAGCTTAGATCGAGTCACCGGGGAGCTGTTTTTT,TRBJ2-2,TRBV7-6,-,-
CASSRGTGGSYEQYF,TGTGCCAGCAGCCGAGGGACAGGGGGTTCCTACGAGCAGTACTTC,TRBJ2-7,TRBV11-2,TRBD1,-
CASGLALVVEQFF,TGTGCTAGTGGTTTGGCCCTAGTGGTTGAGCAGTTCTTC,TRBJ2-1,TRBV12-5,-,-
CATSRDRGPRGYGYTF,TGTGCCACCAGCAGAGATCGAGGGCCCCGAGGCTATGGCTACACCTTC,TRBJ1-2,TRBV15,-,-
CASSAPNQGGNTEAFF,TGTGCCAGCAGCGCCCCGAACCAGGGGGGGAACACTGAAGCTTTCTTT,TRBJ1-1,TRBV2,TRBD1,-
CAISQGGGGQPQHF,TGTGCCATCAGTCAGGGGGGTGGGGGACAGCCCCAGCATTTT,TRBJ1-5,TRBV10-3,TRBD1,-
CASSWNREETQYF,TGCGCCAGCAGCTGGAACAGGGAAGAGACCCAGTACTTC,TRBJ2-5,TRBV5-1,-,once
CASSHGQGWGTEAFF,TGCGCCAGCAGCCATGGGCAGGGTTGGGGCACTGAAGCTTTCTTT,TRBJ1-1,TRBV5-1,-,-
CASSYSRDGVRYF,TGTGCCAGCAGTTACTCCCGTGACGGGGTACGGTACTTC,TRBJ2-5,TRBV6-5,-,-
CSVEGLTGANTEAFF,TGCAGCGTTGAGGGACTGACAGGGGCGAACACTGAAGCTTTCTTT,TRBJ1-1,TRBV29-1,TRBD1,-
CASSPPSSWGVWYGYTF,TGTGCCAGCTCACCACCGTCGTCTTGGGGGGTTTGGTATGGCTACACCTTC,TRBJ1-2,TRBV18,-,-
CASSLGTGGFSGANVLTF,TGCGCCAGCAGCCTGGGGACAGGGGGTTTCTCTGGGGCCAACGTCCTGACTTTC,TRBJ2-6,TRBV5-1,TRBD1,once
CASSPGENQPQHF,TGTGCCAGCTCACCAGGGGAGAACCAGCCCCAGCATTTT,TRBJ1-5,TRBV18,-,-
CASSLNPGTTPYNEQFF,TGCGCCAGCAGCTTAAATCCGGGGACTACGCCCTACAATGAGCAGTTCTTC,TRBJ2-1,TRBV5-1,TRBD2,-
CASSGGDPGLARHYEQYF,TGTGCCAGCAGCGGTGGTGACCCGGGACTAGCGAGACACTACGAGCAGTACTTC,TRBJ2-7,TRBV13,TRBD2,-
CASKGRGWTEAFF,TGTGCCAGTAAGGGCAGGGGGTGGACTGAAGCTTTCTTT,TRBJ1-1,TRBV19,TRBD1,-
CASSKVARFEQYF,TGTGCCAGCAGCAAAGTGGCTCGTTTCGAGCAGTACTTC,TRBJ2-7,TRBV21-1,-,-
CASSFVGGNTGELFF,TGTGCCAGCAGTTTCGTCGGGGGGAACACCGGGGAGCTGTTTTTT,TRBJ2-2,TRBV27,-,-
CASSLGASGGVDTQYF,TGTGCCAGCAGCTTAGGGGCTAGCGGGGGCGTGGATACGCAGTATTTT,TRBJ2-3,TRBV7-8,TRBD2,-
CASSPGQGQSYNEQFF,TGCGCCAGCAGCCCCGGACAGGGCCAATCCTACAATGAGCAGTTCTTC,TRBJ2-1,TRBV5-1,TRBD1,-
CASSPRRQGLETQYF,TGTGCCAGCTCACCACGGCGGCAGGGGCTAGAGACCCAGTACTTC,TRBJ2-5,TRBV18,-,-
CASSLGQGFNEQYF,TGTGCCAGCAGTTTAGGGCAGGGGTTCAACGAGCAGTACTTC,TRBJ2-7,TRBV28,-,-
CASSESRGARDEQFF,TGTGCCAGCAGTGAATCTCGGGGGGCGAGGGATGAGCAGTTCTTC,TRBJ2-1,TRBV25-1,-,-
CASGRDRASDTQYF,TGTGCCAGCGGGAGGGACAGGGCTTCAGATACGCAGTATTTT,TRBJ2-3,TRBV6-5,TRBD1,-
CASSLGSGGGTEAFF,TGTGCCAGCAGTTTGGGATCTGGGGGGGGCACTGAAGCTTTCTTT,TRBJ1-1,TRBV27,-,-
CASSLVGREGKETQYF,TGTGCCAGCAGCTTAGTGGGCAGGGAGGGAAAAGAGACCCAGTACTTC,TRBJ2-5,TRBV7-8,TRBD2,-
CASSLFGGGGDEQYF,TGTGCCAGCAGCTTATTCGGGGGCGGGGGCGACGAGCAGTACTTC,TRBJ2-7,TRBV7-3,-,-
CASSLVPSYEQYF,TGTGCCAGCAGCTTAGTCCCTTCTTACGAGCAGTACTTC,TRBJ2-7,TRBV7-9,-,-
CASRRDSNTGELFF,TGTGCCAGCAGGAGGGACAGCAACACCGGGGAGCTGTTTTTT,TRBJ2-2,TRBV5-4,TRBD1,-
CASSGGQGAGETQYF,TGTGCCAGCAGCGGCGGACAGGGGGCGGGGGAGACCCAGTACTTC,TRBJ2-5,TRBV9,TRBD1,-